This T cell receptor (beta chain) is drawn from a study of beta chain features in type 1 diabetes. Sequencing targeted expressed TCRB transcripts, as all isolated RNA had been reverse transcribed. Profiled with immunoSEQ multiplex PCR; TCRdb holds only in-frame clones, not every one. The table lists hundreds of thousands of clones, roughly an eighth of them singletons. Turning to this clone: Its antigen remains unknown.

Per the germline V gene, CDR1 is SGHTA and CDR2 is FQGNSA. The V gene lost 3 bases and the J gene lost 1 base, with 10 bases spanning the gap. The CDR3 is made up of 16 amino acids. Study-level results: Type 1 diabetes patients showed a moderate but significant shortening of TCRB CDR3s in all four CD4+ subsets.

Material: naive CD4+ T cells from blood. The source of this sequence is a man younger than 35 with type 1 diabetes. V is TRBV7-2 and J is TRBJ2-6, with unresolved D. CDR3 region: CASSFPIKSGANVLTF. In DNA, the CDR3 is TGTGCCAGCAGCTTTCCCATCAAATCTGGGGCCAACGTCCTGACTTTC.